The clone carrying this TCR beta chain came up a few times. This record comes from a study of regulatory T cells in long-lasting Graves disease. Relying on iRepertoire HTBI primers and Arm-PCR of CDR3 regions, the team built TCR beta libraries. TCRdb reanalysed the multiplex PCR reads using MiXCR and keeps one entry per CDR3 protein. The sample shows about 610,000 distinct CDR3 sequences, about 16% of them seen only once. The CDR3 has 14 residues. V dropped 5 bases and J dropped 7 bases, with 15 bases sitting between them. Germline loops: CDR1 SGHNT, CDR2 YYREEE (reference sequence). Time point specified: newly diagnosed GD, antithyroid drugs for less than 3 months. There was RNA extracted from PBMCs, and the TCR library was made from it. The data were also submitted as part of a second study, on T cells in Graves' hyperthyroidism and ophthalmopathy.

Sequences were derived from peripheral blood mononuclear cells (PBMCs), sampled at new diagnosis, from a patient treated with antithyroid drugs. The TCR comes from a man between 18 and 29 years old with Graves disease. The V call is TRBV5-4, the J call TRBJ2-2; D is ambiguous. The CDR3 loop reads CASRRPDGRGELFF. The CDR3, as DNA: TGTGCCAGCAGGAGGCCAGATGGCCGCGGGGAGCTGTTTTTT.